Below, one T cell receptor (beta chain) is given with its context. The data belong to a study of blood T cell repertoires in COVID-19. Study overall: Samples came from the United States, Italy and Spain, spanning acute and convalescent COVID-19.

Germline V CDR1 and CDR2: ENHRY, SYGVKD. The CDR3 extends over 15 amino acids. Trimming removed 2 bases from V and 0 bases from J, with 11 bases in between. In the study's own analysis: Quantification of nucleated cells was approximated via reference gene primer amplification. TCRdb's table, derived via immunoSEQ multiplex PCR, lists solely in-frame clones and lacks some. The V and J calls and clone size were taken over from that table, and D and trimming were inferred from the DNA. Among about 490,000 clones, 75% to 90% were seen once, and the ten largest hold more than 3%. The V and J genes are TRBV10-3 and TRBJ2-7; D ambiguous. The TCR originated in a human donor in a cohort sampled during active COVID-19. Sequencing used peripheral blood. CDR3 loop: CAISEKAKGSYEQYF. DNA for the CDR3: TGTGCCATCAGTGAGAAAGCGAAAGGCTCCTACGAGCAGTACTTC.